This T cell receptor beta chain was sequenced for a study of CD8+CD57+ T cells in acquired aplastic anemia. Study information: Isolated CD4+ and CD8+ cells, once sorted, yielded DNA averaging 3.2 ug.

V was cut by 1 base and J by 2 bases, with 7 bases left in between. This CDR3 is 13 amino acids long. Looked up from germline, CDR1 is SGHDT and CDR2 is YYEEEE. Both TCR beta VDJ combination and CDR3 sequence profiling were carried out. Genomic DNA was the template for this profiling. MiXCR was run by TCRdb on the reads, yielding one entry per CDR3 protein. The table records 250,000 to 350,000 distinct CDR3 sequences, 45% to 65% of them present only once. Many counts were recorded for this clonotype. Its target is not known. General study points: Common to patients and controls were around 30 CD8+ CDR3 sequences.

By flow cytometry, patients selected for sequencing had shown an expansion of CD8+CD57+ cells. The clonotype originates from a human donor with aplastic anemia. The genes are TRBV5-6 and TRBJ2-7, with unresolved D. Material: sorted CD4+, CD8+, or CD8+CD57+ T cells (not recorded which) from PBMCs. CDR3 DNA: TGTGCCAGCAGCTTGCAACCGACCTACGAGCAGTACTTC. Protein product: CASSLQPTYEQYF.